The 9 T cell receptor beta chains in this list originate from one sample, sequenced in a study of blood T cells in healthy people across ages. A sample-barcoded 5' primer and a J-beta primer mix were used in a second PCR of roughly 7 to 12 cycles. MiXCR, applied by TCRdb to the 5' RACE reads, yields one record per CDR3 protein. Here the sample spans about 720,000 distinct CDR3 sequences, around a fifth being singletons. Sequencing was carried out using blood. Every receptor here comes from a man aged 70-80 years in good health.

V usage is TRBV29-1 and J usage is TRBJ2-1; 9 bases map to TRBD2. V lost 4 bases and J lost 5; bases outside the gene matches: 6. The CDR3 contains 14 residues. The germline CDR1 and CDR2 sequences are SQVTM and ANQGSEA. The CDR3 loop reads CSVGRGGLDNEQFF. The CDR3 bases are TGCAGCGTTGGGCGGGGGGGCCTAGACAATGAGCAGTTCTTC.

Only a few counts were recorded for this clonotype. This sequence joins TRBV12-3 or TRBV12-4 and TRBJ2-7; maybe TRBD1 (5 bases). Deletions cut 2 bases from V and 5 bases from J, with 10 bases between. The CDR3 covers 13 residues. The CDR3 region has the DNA TGTGCCAGCAGTTTACAGGGAACCAACGAGCAGTACTTC. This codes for CASSLQGTNEQYF.

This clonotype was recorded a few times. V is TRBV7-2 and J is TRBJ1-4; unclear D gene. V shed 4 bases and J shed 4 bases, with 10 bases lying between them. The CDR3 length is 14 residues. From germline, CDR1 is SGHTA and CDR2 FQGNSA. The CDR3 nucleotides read TGTGCCAGCAGCTCGGGCCCTAATAATGAAAAACTGTTTTTT. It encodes CASSSGPNNEKLFF.

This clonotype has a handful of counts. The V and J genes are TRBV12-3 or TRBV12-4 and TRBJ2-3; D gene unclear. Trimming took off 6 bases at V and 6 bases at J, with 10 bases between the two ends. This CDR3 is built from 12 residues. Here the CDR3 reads CASSITWDTQYF. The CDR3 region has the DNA TGTGCCAGCAGCATCACTTGGGATACGCAGTATTTT.

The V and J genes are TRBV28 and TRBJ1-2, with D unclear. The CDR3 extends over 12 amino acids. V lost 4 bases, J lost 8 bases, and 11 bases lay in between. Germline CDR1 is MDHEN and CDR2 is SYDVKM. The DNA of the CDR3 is TGTGCCAGCAGTTCGGTTCTCGGAGGCTACACCTTC. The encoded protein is CASSSVLGGYTF.

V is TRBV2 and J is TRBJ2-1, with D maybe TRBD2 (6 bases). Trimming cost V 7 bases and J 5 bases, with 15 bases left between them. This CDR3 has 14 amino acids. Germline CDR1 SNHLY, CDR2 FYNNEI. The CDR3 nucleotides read TGTGCCAGCAATGTCCAGACTAGGAACAATGAGCAGTTCTTC. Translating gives CASNVQTRNNEQFF.

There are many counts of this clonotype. CDR3 sequence: CASSTRQVLANEQFF. The CDR3 nucleotides are TGTGCCAGCAGCACCAGGCAGGTACTTGCCAATGAGCAGTTCTTC. The rearrangement links TRBV6-6 to TRBJ2-1; D not resolved. The CDR3 covers 15 residues. V was shortened by 6 bases and J by 6 bases, with 18 bases between the two germline ends. CDR1 is MNHNY and CDR2 is SVGAGI in the germline V gene (reference sequence).

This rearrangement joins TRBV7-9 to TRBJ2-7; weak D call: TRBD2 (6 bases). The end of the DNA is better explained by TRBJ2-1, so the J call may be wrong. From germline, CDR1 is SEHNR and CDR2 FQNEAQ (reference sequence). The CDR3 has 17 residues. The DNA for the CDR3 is TGTGCCAGCAGCTTTATCTGGGTTAGCGGCGGCCGGAATGAGCAGTTCTTC. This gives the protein CASSFIWVSGGRNEQFF.

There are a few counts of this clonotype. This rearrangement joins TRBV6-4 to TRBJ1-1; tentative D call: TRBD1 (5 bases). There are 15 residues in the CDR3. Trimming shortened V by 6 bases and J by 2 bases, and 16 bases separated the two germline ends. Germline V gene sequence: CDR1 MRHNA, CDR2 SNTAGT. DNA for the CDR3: TGTGCCAGCAGCGGGCGCGGCAGGGCTAACACTGAAGCTTTCTTT. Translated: CASSGRGRANTEAFF.